Sequencing of this T cell receptor beta chain was carried out in a study of shared clonotypes between healthy human individuals. Study as a whole: Researchers assigned three CD4 naive, three CD4 memory, two CD8 naive and one CD8 memory plate to each donor. The study, taken as a whole, reports: Non-shared clonotypes had lower generation probabilities than clonotypes shared by all four sorted-subset donors.

TCRdb's copy holds only in-frame clones and misses some; the assay was immunoSEQ multiplex PCR. The sample records about 1 million clones, 65% to 80% being singletons. All donors were healthy HIV-negative adults lacking recent acute infections or vaccinations. The study drew all its donors from Caucasian adults living in Nashville, Tennessee. Points on this clone: Its matching antigen is unknown.

This CDR3 comprises 15 residues. The V and J ends lost 4 bases and 2 bases, in that order; junction bases with no gene match: 3. CDR1 and CDR2 (germline): ENHRY, SYGVKD. The TCR originated in a man aged 18 to 35 in good health. The rearrangement joins TRBV10-3 to TRBJ2-2, with 8 bases aligning to TRBD2. Input material: memory CD4+ T cells sorted from blood. Subset reported: CD45RA-negative fraction. The CDR3 loop is CAISAAGGNTGELFF. CDR3 DNA: TGTGCCATCAGTGCGGCGGGAGGTAACACCGGGGAGCTGTTTTTT.